A single sample is the source of the 25 T cell receptor beta chains below, sequenced in a study of technical replicates of blood from four donors. Produced via immunoSEQ multiplex PCR; TCRdb's table is partial and in-frame only. There are approximately 81,000 clones in the sample; roughly 95% occur only once, and roughly 0.4% lies in the top ten. Sequenced input: T cells isolated from PBMCs. These receptors were taken from a human donor in good health.

The chain has TRBV5-6 and TRBJ1-5; D not resolved. The CDR3 spans 13 residues. V was shortened by 4 bases and J by 7 bases, with 12 bases between the two germline ends. CDR1 and CDR2 from the germline V gene are SGHDT and YYEEEE. The CDR3 protein is CASSSGGRQPQHF. CDR3 in DNA: TGTGCCAGCAGCAGCGGCGGGCGCCAGCCCCAGCATTTT.

This rearrangement joins TRBV9 to TRBJ2-7; the match to TRBD2 covers 8 bases. CDR3 length equals 15 residues. In germline, CDR1 is SGDLS, CDR2 YYNGEE. V shed 0 bases, J shed 4 bases, and the junction held 6 bases outside the gene matches. CDR3 sequence (DNA): TGTGCCAGCAGCGTAGGAGGGACTAGTTCGTACGAGCAGTACTTC. This translates into CASSVGGTSSYEQYF.

The CDR3 region has the DNA TGCGCCAGCAGCTTGAGTCTCCCAGGGGAAGGAAACACCATATATTTT. Translated: CASSLSLPGEGNTIYF. The chain has TRBV5-1 and TRBJ1-3, with D perhaps TRBD1 (6 bases). V dropped 1 base and J dropped 4 bases, with 15 bases sitting between them. Germline V gene data show CDR1 as SGHRS and CDR2 as YFSETQ. The CDR3 contains 16 residues.

This clone was counted a few times. The chain is built from TRBV2 and TRBJ1-1; 7 nucleotides line up with TRBD1. The CDR3 spans 12 residues. Germline V gene lookup returns CDR1 SNHLY and CDR2 FYNNEI. Trimming removed 10 bases from V and 6 bases from J; junction bases left unmatched: 8. The CDR3 is CANKGQRPEAFF. CDR3 sequence (DNA): TGTGCCAACAAGGGACAGCGCCCTGAAGCTTTCTTT.

A few counts support this clone. The V call is TRBV30, the J call TRBJ1-1, with a tentative D call TRBD1 (6 bases). The V gene's germline CDR1 is GTSNPN and CDR2 SVGIG (reference sequence). Trimming removed 0 bases from V and 4 bases from J, with 12 bases in between. This CDR3 region has 14 residues. CDR3 residues: CAWSVGGLSTEAFF. CDR3 coding DNA: TGTGCCTGGAGTGTTGGGGGCCTTAGCACTGAAGCTTTCTTT. Full variable domain (missing parts from reference TRBV30 and TRBJ1-1): SQTIHQWPATLVQPVGSPLSLECTVEGTSNPNLYWYRQAAGRGLQLLFYSVGIGQISSEVPQNLSASRPQDRQFILSSKKLLLSDSGFYLCAWSVGGLSTEAFFGQGTRLTVV.

The chain combines TRBV6-4 with TRBJ2-2, with no clear D. The V end was cut by 5 bases, the J end by 1 base, with 8 bases between. CDR1 and CDR2 from the germline V gene are MRHNA and SNTAGT. The CDR3 totals 14 residues. DNA for the CDR3: TGTGCCAGCAGTACAGATATGAACACCGGGGAGCTGTTTTTT. Translation gives CASSTDMNTGELFF.

This sequence joins TRBV19 and TRBJ1-2; 10 nucleotides align to TRBD1. The germline V gene encodes CDR1 LNHDA and CDR2 SQIVND (reference sequence). The CDR3 totals 13 residues. V lost 5 bases, J lost 6 bases, and 3 bases stayed unmatched. The CDR3 is CASSLDRGDGYTF. CDR3 nucleotide sequence: TGTGCCAGTAGTCTGGACAGGGGGGATGGCTACACCTTC.

The chain joins TRBV19 to TRBJ2-7; 7 nucleotides align to TRBD2. Germline values: CDR1 LNHDA, CDR2 SQIVND (reference sequence). Trimming at V came to 5 bases and at J to 3 bases, leaving 7 bases not matched to a gene. CDR3 size: 14 residues. This CDR3 is CASSPRDYRYEQYF. CDR3 nucleotide sequence: TGTGCCAGTAGTCCACGGGACTACCGCTACGAGCAGTACTTC.

The chain joins TRBV28 to TRBJ1-2; D possibly corresponds to TRBD1 (6 bases). This CDR3 has 14 amino acids. V lost 5 bases and J lost 8, with 18 bases in between. Germline V gene data show CDR1 as MDHEN and CDR2 as SYDVKM. In DNA form, the CDR3 reads TGTGCCAGCAGTGGGGCAGGGGTCTTGTGGGGCTACACCTTC. Residues: CASSGAGVLWGYTF.

The J gene is TRBJ2-1, the V gene TRBV27; 11 nucleotides line up with TRBD2. Germline CDR1 MNHEY, CDR2 SMNVEV (reference sequence). Trimming took 4 bases from V and 5 from J; bases not matched to a gene: 4. The CDR3 is 15 residues long. The CDR3 here is CASSSSGRSNNEQFF. The CDR3 bases are TGTGCCAGCAGTTCTAGCGGGAGGAGTAACAATGAGCAGTTCTTC.

This chain links TRBV19 with TRBJ1-4, with a weak D call TRBD1 (6 bases). The CDR3 contains 14 residues. Per the germline V gene, CDR1 is LNHDA and CDR2 is SQIVND (reference sequence). The V end lost 7 bases, the J end lost 8 bases, and 17 bases lay between the germline ends. CDR3 coding DNA: TGTGCCAGTACCGAACAGGGTTCGGGGGAAAAACTGTTTTTT. Residues: CASTEQGSGEKLFF.

This clone was recorded only once. The chain carries TRBV25-1 and TRBJ1-5, with D unclear. This CDR3 region has 14 residues. Germline lookup yields CDR1 MGHDK and CDR2 SYGVNS. Trimming pared 6 bases from V and 1 base from J, leaving 10 bases between. The CDR3 coding sequence is TGTGCCAGCAGCGACGACTGGAGCAATCAGCCCCAGCATTTT. As protein: CASSDDWSNQPQHF.

The chain joins TRBV5-1 to TRBJ2-1, with TRBD2 identical over 11 bases. Germline V gene data show CDR1 as SGHRS and CDR2 as YFSETQ. V trimming: 7 bases; J trimming: 6 bases; junction bases outside the gene matches: 3. The CDR3 length is 13 residues. The CDR3 sequence is CASGTSGFNEQFF. As DNA, the CDR3 is TGCGCCAGCGGGACTAGCGGATTCAATGAGCAGTTCTTC.

The chain uses TRBV5-1 and TRBJ2-5, with D possibly matching TRBD2 (5 bases). CDR3 size: 15 residues. Trimming took off 0 bases at V and 4 bases at J, with 13 bases between the two ends. Germline CDR1 SGHRS, CDR2 YFSETQ. The CDR3 here is CASSLEGPGGETQYF. The CDR3 nucleotides are TGCGCCAGCAGCTTGGAAGGCCCAGGAGGAGAGACCCAGTACTTC.

The J gene is TRBJ1-1, the V gene TRBV9, with unresolved D. Germline lookup yields CDR1 SGDLS and CDR2 YYNGEE. Trimming shortened V by 0 bases and J by 7 bases, and 10 bases separated the two germline ends. The CDR3 runs 13 residues. The CDR3 protein is CASSVVATDEAFF. The CDR3 region has the DNA TGTGCCAGCAGCGTAGTAGCGACGGATGAAGCTTTCTTT.

This clone was observed once. The V call is TRBV11-2, the J call TRBJ1-5; 9 nucleotides align to TRBD1. The CDR3 runs 16 residues. Per the germline V gene, CDR1 is SGHAT and CDR2 is FQNNGV. V trimming: 2 bases; J trimming: 6 bases; junction bases outside the gene matches: 8. The CDR3 DNA reads TGTGCCAGCAGCTTAATAAGGACAGGGGCGGGTCAGCCCCAGCATTTT. The encoded protein is CASSLIRTGAGQPQHF.

The chain links TRBV7-4 to TRBJ2-7; 10 bases fit TRBD2. The CDR3 consists of 16 residues. Germline-derived CDR1 and CDR2 are SGHVT and SQSDAQ. With 2 bases clipped from V and 3 bases from J, the junction kept 7 bases outside the gene matches. The DNA for the CDR3 is TGTGCCAGCAGCTTAAAGACTAGCGGGTCCTACTACGAGCAGTACTTC. This gives the protein CASSLKTSGSYYEQYF.

The rearrangement joins TRBV5-1 to TRBJ2-1; no firm D call. Per germline, CDR1 SGHRS and CDR2 YFSETQ. V lost 6 bases and J lost 7, with 5 bases in between. This CDR3 region has 10 residues. CDR3 sequence: CASNGNEQFF. CDR3 in DNA: TGCGCCAGCAACGGGAATGAGCAGTTCTTC.

The rearrangement joins TRBV5-6 to TRBJ2-7; tentative D call: TRBD1 (6 bases). This CDR3 is 17 amino acids long. Germline-derived CDR1 and CDR2 are SGHDT and YYEEEE. V lost 3 bases to trimming and J lost 0 bases, with 19 bases between them. The CDR3 is CASSSMGAGGASYEQYF. DNA of the CDR3: TGTGCCAGCAGCTCAATGGGGGCTGGGGGCGCCTCCTACGAGCAGTACTTC.

The chain recombines TRBV11-1 with TRBJ2-7; 12 bases line up with TRBD2. This CDR3 is built from 15 residues. CDR1 is SGHAT, CDR2 FQDESV, per germline (reference sequence). J gave up 3 bases and V 5 bases, and 5 bases lay outside the gene matches. CDR3 nucleotide sequence: TGTGCCAGCAGCCCCCGACTAGCGGGAGACTACGAGCAGTACTTC. Protein product: CASSPRLAGDYEQYF.

The CDR3 region is CASSHLPHEAFF. In nucleotides, the CDR3 is TGTGCCAGCAGCCACCTACCCCATGAAGCTTTCTTT. The chain joins TRBV5-5 to TRBJ1-1; D call uncertain. The V end was cut by 4 bases, the J end by 7 bases, with 11 bases between. Germline V gene sequence: CDR1 SGHKS, CDR2 YYEKEE (reference sequence). CDR3 length: 12 residues.

The rearrangement links TRBV2 to TRBJ2-7, with 8 bases lining up with TRBD1. Trimming cost V 4 bases and J 4 bases; bases outside gene matches: 6. The CDR3 totals 14 residues. CDR1 SNHLY and CDR2 FYNNEI come from the germline V gene. The CDR3 DNA is TGTGCCAGCAGTGGTGCCACAGGGGGATACGAGCAGTACTTC. Protein product: CASSGATGGYEQYF.

This clone was detected once. This chain links TRBV20-1 with TRBJ2-7; the D is unclear. Germline V CDR1 and CDR2: DFQATT, SNEGSKA (reference sequence). CDR3 length: 11 amino acids. V gave up 4 bases and J gave up 4 bases, with 8 bases separating them. The chain's CDR3 is CSANAGYEQYF. Here the CDR3 DNA reads TGCAGTGCTAATGCCGGGTACGAGCAGTACTTC.

This chain links TRBV25-1 with TRBJ1-1, with unresolved D. The CDR3 runs 13 residues. The germline V and J ends were trimmed by 2 bases and 5 bases, with 9 bases remaining between them. CDR1 and CDR2 from the germline V gene are MGHDK and SYGVNS. CDR3 nucleotides: TGTGCCAGCAGTGAAAAAATGAGTACTGAAGCTTTCTTT. Its translation: CASSEKMSTEAFF. Drawing the rest from reference TRBV25-1 and TRBJ1-1, the complete variable domain is EADIYQTPRYLVIGTGKKITLECSQTMGHDKMYWYQQDPGMELHLIHYSYGVNSTEKGDLSSESTVSRIRTEHFPLTLESARPSHTSQYLCASSEKMSTEAFFGQGTRLTVV.

This chain joins TRBV6-1 and TRBJ1-4; 9 bases are shared with TRBD1. The CDR3 has 20 amino acids. J gave up 5 bases and V 4 bases, and 20 bases lay outside the gene matches. The germline V gene encodes CDR1 MNHNS and CDR2 SASEGT. The CDR3 DNA sequence: TGTGCCAGCAGTGTGCGACCCTACAGGGGGCGAGTTTCGGGAAATGAAAAACTGTTTTTT. This gives the protein CASSVRPYRGRVSGNEKLFF.